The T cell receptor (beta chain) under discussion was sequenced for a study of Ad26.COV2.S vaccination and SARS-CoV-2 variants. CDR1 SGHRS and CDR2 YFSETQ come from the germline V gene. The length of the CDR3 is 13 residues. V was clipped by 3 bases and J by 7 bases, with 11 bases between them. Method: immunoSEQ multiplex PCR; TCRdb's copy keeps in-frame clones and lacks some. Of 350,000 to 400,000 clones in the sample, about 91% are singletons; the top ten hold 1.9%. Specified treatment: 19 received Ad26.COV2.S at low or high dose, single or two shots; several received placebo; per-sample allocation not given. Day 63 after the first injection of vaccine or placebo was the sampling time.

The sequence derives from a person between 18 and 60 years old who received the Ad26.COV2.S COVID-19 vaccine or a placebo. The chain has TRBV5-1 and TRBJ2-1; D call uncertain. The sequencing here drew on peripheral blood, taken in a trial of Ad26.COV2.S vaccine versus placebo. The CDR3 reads CASSWSVQNEQFF. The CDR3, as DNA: TGCGCCAGCAGCTGGTCCGTGCAGAATGAGCAGTTCTTC. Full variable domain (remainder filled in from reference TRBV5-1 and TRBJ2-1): KAGVTQTPRYLIKTRGQQVTLSCSPISGHRSVSWYQQTPGQGLQFLFEYFSETQRNKGNFPGRFSGRQFSNSRSEMNVSTLELGDSALYLCASSWSVQNEQFFGPGTRLTVL.